This TCR beta chain came from a study of response to subunit inactivated influenza vaccine. Broader study findings: The study's authors posited that every seasonal influenza vaccination enlists few new T cells.

MiXCR, applied by TCRdb to the RT-PCR reads, yields one record per CDR3 protein. This sample has approximately 680,000 distinct CDR3 sequences, with around 14% found just once. Of note for this clonotype: Its antigen remains unknown.

The source is a man aged 50-59 years who received an inactivated influenza vaccine. Sequencing used PBMCs from blood, obtained 11 to 12 days after vaccination.

The CDR3 DNA sequence: TGCAGTGCTAACCGGGACAGAATTGGGAAATACGAAGAGACCCAGTACTTC. Amino acid sequence: CSANRDRIGKYEETQYF. The chain combines TRBV20-1 with TRBJ2-5; TRBD1 agrees at 7 bases. The V gene end was trimmed by 4 bases and the J gene end by 3 bases; junction bases not matched to a gene: 17. The CDR3 consists of 17 residues. CDR1 and CDR2 from the germline V gene are DFQATT and SNEGSKA (reference sequence).